The entry below describes one T cell receptor (beta chain). Antigen: not known. Donors were systemically healthy Caucasian individuals from Russia aged roughly 6 to 100 years. These data belong to a study of blood T cells in healthy people across ages. With a J-beta primer mix and a sample-barcoded 5' primer, a second PCR ran roughly 6 to 11 cycles. TCRdb processed the 5' RACE reads anew with MiXCR; each CDR3 protein has one entry. This table has about a million distinct CDR3 sequences, 35% to 45% appearing once. V was clipped by 0 bases and J by 8 bases, with 17 bases between them. Germline CDR1 is DFQATT and CDR2 is SNEGSKA (reference sequence). The CDR3 length is 15 residues. Study findings and constraints: Naive CD4+ cell counts and diversity both ran higher in long-lived than in aged donors.

The source material was blood. The genes are TRBV20-1 and TRBJ2-1, with D perhaps given as TRBD1 or TRBD2 (5 bases each). The sequence was obtained from a man younger than 35 in good health. CDR3 protein: CSARDPGHMGDEQFF. For the CDR3, the DNA is TGCAGTGCTAGAGATCCGGGGCACATGGGCGATGAGCAGTTCTTC.